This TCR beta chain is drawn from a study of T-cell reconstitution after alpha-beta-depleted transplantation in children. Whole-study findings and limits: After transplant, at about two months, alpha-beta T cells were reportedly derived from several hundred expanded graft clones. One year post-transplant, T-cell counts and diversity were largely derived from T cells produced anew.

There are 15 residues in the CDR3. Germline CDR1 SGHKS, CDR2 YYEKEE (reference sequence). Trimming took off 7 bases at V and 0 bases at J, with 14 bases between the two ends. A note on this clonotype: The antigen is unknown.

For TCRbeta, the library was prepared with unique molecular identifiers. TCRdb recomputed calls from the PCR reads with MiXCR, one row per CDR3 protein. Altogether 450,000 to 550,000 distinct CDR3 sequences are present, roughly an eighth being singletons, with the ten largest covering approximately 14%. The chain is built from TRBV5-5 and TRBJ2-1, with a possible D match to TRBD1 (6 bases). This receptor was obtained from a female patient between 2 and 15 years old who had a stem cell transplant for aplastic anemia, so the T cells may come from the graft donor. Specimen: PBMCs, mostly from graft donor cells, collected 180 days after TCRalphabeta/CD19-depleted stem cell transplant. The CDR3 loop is CASCWGPPSYNEQFF. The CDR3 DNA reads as TGTGCCAGCTGCTGGGGGCCCCCCTCCTACAATGAGCAGTTCTTC.